This is a list of T cell receptor beta chains from one sample in a study of T cells after yellow fever vaccination. TCRdb passed the 5' RACE reads through MiXCR, listing each CDR3 protein once. The sample records 30,000 to 35,000 distinct CDR3 sequences, 6.6% being singletons. The specimen was PBMCs, either bulk or a sorted T-cell subset (CD4+, CD8+, memory, or dextramer-sorted; not recorded which), collected on the day of the first yellow fever vaccination. The receptors here all came from a man between 18 and 29 years old who received the YFV17D yellow fever vaccine. CDR3s include the opening cysteine and the closing phenylalanine or tryptophan. The D gene is left open where the match is weak. Rows give clone size only sometimes, using once, few, many, or a class for an expanded clone.

TRBD1,TRBJ2-6,.,TRBV5-5,TGTGCCAGCAGTTTTACAGGGGGGCCTGGGGCCAACGTCCTGACTTTC,CASSFTGGPGANVLTF
.,TRBJ2-2,many,TRBV20-1,TGCAGTGCTAGACCTACCCCGAACACCGGGGAGCTGTTTTTT,CSARPTPNTGELFF
.,TRBJ2-7,few,TRBV7-2,TGTGCCAGCAGCCCCTCTAGCGCGCCACCGGACTACGAGCAGTACTTC,CASSPSSAPPDYEQYF
.,TRBJ1-5,many,TRBV2,TGTGCCAGCAGATTGATTCAGCCCCAGCATTTT,CASRLIQPQHF
.,TRBJ2-1,many,TRBV7-6,TGTGCCAGCAGCTTGGGCGGGGGCCTTTACAATGAGCAGTTCTTC,CASSLGGGLYNEQFF
.,TRBJ1-5,many,TRBV3-1,TGTGCCAGCAGCCAAACAGGCGGATATAGCAATCAGCCCCAGCATTTT,CASSQTGGYSNQPQHF
.,TRBJ1-4,many,TRBV20-1,TGCAGTGCTACCCTGGGGGCAGCTAATGAAAAACTGTTTTTT,CSATLGAANEKLFF
TRBD2,TRBJ2-3,many,TRBV5-6,TGTGCCAGCAGAGCGCAGGCTAGCGGGGGTATAGATACGCAGTATTTT,CASRAQASGGIDTQYF
.,TRBJ1-2,many,TRBV5-1,TGCGCCAGCAGTGAGGGGATCGACTATGGCTACACCTTC,CASSEGIDYGYTF
.,TRBJ2-7,many,TRBV7-2,TGTGCCAGCAGCTTAGATCTTAAATACGAGCAGTACTTC,CASSLDLKYEQYF
.,TRBJ1-2,.,TRBV29-1,TGCAGCGCCAAATACGACGGAGGAGGAACCTTC,CSAKYDGGGTF
.,TRBJ2-7,few,TRBV5-4,TGTGCCAGCAGCTTGCGAGGAGAGCAGTACTTC,CASSLRGEQYF
.,TRBJ1-5,many,TRBV18,TGTGCCAGCTCACCCCTAGGGGACCAGCCCCAGCATTTT,CASSPLGDQPQHF
.,TRBJ2-1,many,TRBV7-2,TGTGCCAGCAGCTTAGTCCCGGGAGCCTACAATGAGCAGTTCTTC,CASSLVPGAYNEQFF
.,TRBJ1-1,few,TRBV15,TGTGCCACCAGCAACAGACAGGCCAACACTGAAGCTTTCTTT,CATSNRQANTEAFF
TRBD2,TRBJ2-3,.,TRBV12-3/TRBV12-4,TGTGCCAGCAGTTTCACTAGCGGGGCTGGGGGGCAGTATTTT,CASSFTSGAGGQYF
TRBD2,TRBJ2-1,.,TRBV11-2,TGTGCCAGCAGCTTAGAACTAGCGGGGGGCTGGGATGAGCAGTTCTTC,CASSLELAGGWDEQFF
TRBD2,TRBJ2-4,many,TRBV12-3/TRBV12-4,TGTGCCAGCAGTTTCTCGCGGGGGGACCTAGCCAAAAACATTCAGTACTTC,CASSFSRGDLAKNIQYF
TRBD1,TRBJ2-2,few,TRBV7-9,TGTGCCAGCAGCTCCGGGACAGGGGACATCGGGGAGCTGTTTTTT,CASSSGTGDIGELFF
.,TRBJ1-4,many,TRBV27,TGTGCCAGCAGTCTCCAGACCGAGGGTTCGCGAAAACTGTTTTTT,CASSLQTEGSRKLFF
.,TRBJ2-7,few,TRBV9,TGTGCCAGCAGCGCTAGGGGGACATCCTACGAGCAGTACTTC,CASSARGTSYEQYF
TRBD1,TRBJ2-2,.,TRBV11-2,TGTGCCAGCAGCCGGGACAGGGGGTACACCGGGGAGCTGTTTTTT,CASSRDRGYTGELFF
TRBD1,TRBJ1-1,many,TRBV29-1,TGCAGCGTTGATGAAGGGGGACAGGGGACTGAAGCTTTCTTT,CSVDEGGQGTEAFF
.,TRBJ2-3,many,TRBV12-3/TRBV12-4,TGTGCCAGCAGGTGGGACACCCAGGGCACAGATACGCAGTATTTT,CASRWDTQGTDTQYF
.,TRBJ2-3,many,TRBV7-2,TGTGCCAGCAGCCCCAGGGGGGCCGCAGATACGCAGTATTTT,CASSPRGAADTQYF
.,TRBJ2-3,few,TRBV5-4,TGTGCCAGCAGCCCGACCATTCTGAAAACGAATACGCAGTATTTT,CASSPTILKTNTQYF
TRBD1,TRBJ2-2,many,TRBV5-6,TGTGCCAGCAGCTTTCGTAGGGACAGCCGAGGCGGGGAGCTGTTTTTT,CASSFRRDSRGGELFF
.,TRBJ1-2,.,TRBV5-1,TGCGCCAGCAGCTTCAGTCAGGGACATGGCTACACCTTC,CASSFSQGHGYTF
TRBD1,TRBJ1-2,many,TRBV12-3/TRBV12-4,TGTGCCAGCAGCATAGACCGGGACAGGGTGCGTGGCTACACCTTC,CASSIDRDRVRGYTF
TRBD1,TRBJ1-5,few,TRBV27,TGTGCCAGCAGTCCCAACAGGGGAGGTCAGCCCCAGCATTTT,CASSPNRGGQPQHF
.,TRBJ1-2,many,TRBV6-5,TGTGCCAGCAGTATGACAGCTAACTATGGCTACACCTTC,CASSMTANYGYTF
.,TRBJ1-1,many,TRBV12-3/TRBV12-4,TGTGCCAGCAGGGGACGGGCGAACACTGAAGCTTTCTTT,CASRGRANTEAFF
.,TRBJ2-3,.,TRBV12-3/TRBV12-4,TGTGCCAGCAACCCGAATGTGTTCAGCACAGATACGCAGTATTTT,CASNPNVFSTDTQYF
.,TRBJ2-1,many,TRBV7-2,TGTGCCAGCAGCTTAGTCGAGCAGGGTGAGCAGTTCTTC,CASSLVEQGEQFF
.,TRBJ2-7,many,TRBV15,TGTGCCACCCGTCCTGACGTACACGGCGACGAGCAGTACTTC,CATRPDVHGDEQYF
TRBD2,TRBJ2-3,many,TRBV4-2,TGTGCCAGCAGCCAAGCCGGGACTAGCGGGGGGCTTTCCACAGATACGCAGTATTTT,CASSQAGTSGGLSTDTQYF
.,TRBJ2-5,.,TRBV9,TGTGCCAGCAGCGTAGGTTCCCAGGAGACCCATTACTTC,CASSVGSQETHYF
.,TRBJ2-5,many,TRBV6-1,TGTGCCAGCAGACGGGGAGAAGTCCAAGAGACCCAGTACTTC,CASRRGEVQETQYF
TRBD1,TRBJ2-1,.,TRBV7-8,TGTGCCAGCAGTAGCTGGACAGGGCCCGCTGAGCAGTTCTTC,CASSSWTGPAEQFF
.,TRBJ2-5,.,TRBV5-4,TGTGCCAGCAGCTTGCCGTCGGGTCCTCAAGAGACCCAGTACTTC,CASSLPSGPQETQYF
.,TRBJ1-5,many,TRBV12-3/TRBV12-4,TGTGCCAGCAGTCCCCCCCTGCTGGGGGTCTACCAGCCCCAGCATTTT,CASSPPLLGVYQPQHF
TRBD2,TRBJ2-3,many,TRBV7-2,TGTGCCAGCAGCTTAGCACGGGGGGATGTCACAGATACGCAGTATTTT,CASSLARGDVTDTQYF
TRBD1,TRBJ2-3,many,TRBV5-1,TGCGCCAGCAACTGGGGACAGGGAAGCACAGATACGCAGTATTTT,CASNWGQGSTDTQYF
TRBD2,TRBJ2-2,few,TRBV5-4,TGTGCCAGCAGCGCCGGACTAGCAGGGGCCGGGGAGCTGTTTTTT,CASSAGLAGAGELFF
.,TRBJ2-1,medium-sized,TRBV6-4,TGTGCCAGCAGTGACAGGGGGGGCCCGCAGTTCTTC,CASSDRGGPQFF
TRBD1,TRBJ2-3,.,TRBV9,TGTGCCAGCAGCGTAGACCCGGGGACAGGGGGACCCACAGATACGCAGTATTTT,CASSVDPGTGGPTDTQYF
.,TRBJ1-4,.,TRBV19,TGTGCCAGTAGTTTCTCGTCGGTTGAAAAACTGTTTTTT,CASSFSSVEKLFF
TRBD1,TRBJ2-2,many,TRBV6-5,TGTGCCAGCACCCTCAACAGGGGCACCGGGGAGCTGTTTTTT,CASTLNRGTGELFF
TRBD1,TRBJ2-6,many,TRBV4-1,TGCGCCAGCAGCCAAGATCTGGACAGGGGGGACTCTGGGGCCAACGTCCTGACTTTC,CASSQDLDRGDSGANVLTF
TRBD2,TRBJ2-3,many,TRBV20-1,TGCAGTGCTAGAGATCCAGAGCGGGGTAGCGATACGCAGTATTTT,CSARDPERGSDTQYF
TRBD1,TRBJ1-1,many,TRBV12-3/TRBV12-4,TGTGCCAGCAGTTTCTCGGACAGGGGGGCTTTGAGACCTTTCTTT,CASSFSDRGALRPFF
.,TRBJ2-3,few,TRBV12-3/TRBV12-4,TGTGCCAGCAGATCTCCGGGACTGAAGTCCCGGGATACGCAGTATTTT,CASRSPGLKSRDTQYF